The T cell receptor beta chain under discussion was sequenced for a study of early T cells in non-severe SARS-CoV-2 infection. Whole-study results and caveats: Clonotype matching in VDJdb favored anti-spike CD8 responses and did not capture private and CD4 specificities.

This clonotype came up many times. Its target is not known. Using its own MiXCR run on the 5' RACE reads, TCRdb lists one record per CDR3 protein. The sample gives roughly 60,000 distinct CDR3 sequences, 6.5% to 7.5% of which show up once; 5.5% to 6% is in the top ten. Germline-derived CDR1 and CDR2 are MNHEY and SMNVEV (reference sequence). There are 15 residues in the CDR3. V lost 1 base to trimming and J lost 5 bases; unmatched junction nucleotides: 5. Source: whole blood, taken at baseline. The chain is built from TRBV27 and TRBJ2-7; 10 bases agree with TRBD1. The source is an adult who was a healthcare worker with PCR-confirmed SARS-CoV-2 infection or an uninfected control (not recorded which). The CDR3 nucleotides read TGTGCCAGCAGTTTATTAGGGACAGGGGACGACGAGCAGTACTTC. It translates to CASSLLGTGDDEQYF.